The 26 T cell receptor beta chains given below trace back to one sample, sequenced in a study of T-cell memory formation after mild COVID-19. Each CDR3 protein gets one entry after TCRdb re-called the 5' RACE reads with MiXCR. The table includes 550,000 to 600,000 distinct CDR3 sequences, 20% to 25% detected once. Material for sequencing was PBMCs or a T cell subset sorted from them (not recorded which). Receptors were obtained from an adult woman who had mild COVID-19 (a few samples of this study predate the infection). Cell type and time point are not known.

The gene calls are TRBV7-9 and TRBJ2-1, with D possibly TRBD2 on 5 matching bases. Germline V lookup: CDR1 SEHNR, CDR2 FQNEAQ (reference sequence). The CDR3 spans 14 residues. V lost 5 bases and J 7 bases, leaving 15 bases between the germline ends. The CDR3: CASSPGREYNEQFF. The CDR3 DNA is TGTGCCAGCAGCCCCGGAAGGGAGTATAATGAGCAGTTCTTC.

The rearrangement uses TRBV3-1 and TRBJ2-3; D is ambiguous. CDR3 length: 13 residues. Germline-derived CDR1 and CDR2 are LGHDT and YNNKEL (reference sequence). Deletions cut 3 bases from V and 4 bases from J, with 8 bases between. The CDR3 loop is CASSQAGSDTQYF. The CDR3 DNA reads as TGTGCCAGCAGCCAGGCAGGATCAGATACGCAGTATTTT.

The sample holds a few counts of this clonotype. The CDR3 DNA reads TGTGCCAGCAGCTCTACCCGGGACCGAATCTACGAGCAGTACTTC. This sequence encodes CASSSTRDRIYEQYF. The V gene is TRBV7-9, the J gene TRBJ2-7; D may correspond to TRBD1 or TRBD2 (5 bases each). The germline CDR1 and CDR2 sequences are SEHNR and FQNEAQ (reference sequence). This CDR3 has 15 residues. V was trimmed by 4 bases and J by 3 bases, leaving 16 bases between them. The whole variable domain, remainder taken from reference TRBV7-9 and TRBJ2-7, is DTGVSQNPRHKITKRGQNVTFRCDPISEHNRLYWYRQTLGQGPEFLTYFQNEAQLEKSRLLSDRFSAERPKGSFSTLEIQRTEQGDSAMYLCASSSTRDRIYEQYFGPGTRLTVT.

In its sample, this clonotype was seen a few times. CDR3 DNA: TGTGCCAGCAGCGCCCGACTAGGGGCTACTGAGCAGTTCTTC. It specifies CASSARLGATEQFF. V usage is TRBV5-6 and J usage is TRBJ2-1; the D gene is possibly TRBD2 (6 bases). This CDR3 region has 14 residues. V lost 4 bases and J 9 bases, leaving 17 bases between the germline ends. Germline loops: CDR1 SGHDT, CDR2 YYEEEE. Full variable domain (rest looked up from reference TRBV5-6 and TRBJ2-1): DAGVTQSPTHLIKTRGQQVTLRCSPKSGHDTVSWYQQALGQGPQFIFQYYEEEERQRGNFPDRFSGHQFPNYSSELNVNALLLGDSALYLCASSARLGATEQFFGPGTRLTVL.

This clonotype was counted between two and nine times. The chain has TRBV7-8 and TRBJ2-2; D gene unclear. Germline V gene sequence: CDR1 SGHVS, CDR2 FQNEAQ. With 1 base removed from V and 5 bases from J, the gap between germline ends came to 23 bases. The CDR3 loop spans 19 amino acids. In nucleotides, the CDR3 is TGTGCCAGCAGCTTAGAGTATGGGCAGATAAAGACCCTGACCGGGGAGCTGTTTTTT. This codes for CASSLEYGQIKTLTGELFF.

The chain recombines TRBV15 with TRBJ2-5; perhaps D is TRBD1 or TRBD2 (5 bases each). This CDR3 region has 14 residues. Germline V gene lookup returns CDR1 LNHNV and CDR2 YYDKDF (reference sequence). V lost 6 bases and J 4 bases, leaving 15 bases between the germline ends. CDR3 in DNA: TGTGCCACCAGTATCCGGGGCCCCCCAGAGACCCAGTACTTC. As protein: CATSIRGPPETQYF. Full variable domain (remainder filled in from reference TRBV15 and TRBJ2-5): DAMVIQNPRYQVTQFGKPVTLSCSQTLNHNVMYWYQQKSSQAPKLLFHYYDKDFNNEADTPDNFQSRRPNTSFCFLDIRSPGLGDTAMYLCATSIRGPPETQYFGPGTRLLVL.

The chain uses TRBV7-6 and TRBJ1-1, with D uncertain. This CDR3 spans 13 amino acids. In germline, CDR1 is SGHVS, CDR2 FNYEAQ. The ends were cut back, 7 bases at V and 2 bases at J, with 11 bases in the middle. CDR3 nucleotides: TGTGCCAGCACCCGGGGTGATAACACTGAAGCTTTCTTT. Translated: CASTRGDNTEAFF.

The CDR3 DNA follows: TGTGCCAGCCGTTACCGTGAGGGCAGGGGCTACACCTTC. The encoded protein is CASRYREGRGYTF. The chain is built from TRBV7-2 and TRBJ1-2; no firm D call. Trimming stripped 8 bases from V and 8 bases from J, with 18 bases between. Looked up from germline, CDR1 is SGHTA and CDR2 is FQGNSA. This CDR3 spans 13 amino acids.

This clonotype was seen a few times. The chain has TRBV5-5 and TRBJ2-7; 9 bases map to TRBD1. The CDR3 length is 16 residues. Trimming took 0 bases from V and 2 from J; bases not matched to a gene: 6. Per germline, CDR1 SGHKS and CDR2 YYEKEE (reference sequence). The CDR3 DNA reads TGTGCCAGCAGCTTGGGGTCGGGACAGGGAACCTACGAGCAGTACTTC. This codes for CASSLGSGQGTYEQYF.

The chain is built from TRBV20-1 and TRBJ1-5, with 9 bases identical to TRBD1. This CDR3 comprises 15 residues. CDR1 DFQATT and CDR2 SNEGSKA come from the germline V gene (reference sequence). V dropped 1 base and J dropped 0; count of bases not matched to a gene: 1. In DNA, the CDR3 is TGCAGTGCTAGAGGGGGACAGGGTAGCAATCAGCCCCAGCATTTT. Amino acids: CSARGGQGSNQPQHF.

This sequence joins TRBV5-1 and TRBJ2-2; 7 bases map to TRBD1. This CDR3 is built from 15 residues. Germline CDR1 is SGHRS and CDR2 is YFSETQ. The V gene end was trimmed by 3 bases and the J gene end by 3 bases; junction bases not matched to a gene: 5. CDR3 residues: CASSSDRAYTGELFF. The CDR3 DNA follows: TGCGCCAGCAGCTCTGACAGGGCTTACACCGGGGAGCTGTTTTTT.

The gene calls are TRBV9 and TRBJ2-3; TRBD2 might be the D (6 bases). The CDR3 contains 16 residues. The V and J ends lost 4 bases and 2 bases respectively, with 17 bases between them. In germline, CDR1 is SGDLS, CDR2 YYNGEE. CDR3 sequence: CASSPEAGSHTDTQYF. The CDR3 nucleotides are TGTGCCAGCAGCCCCGAAGCGGGCTCGCACACAGATACGCAGTATTTT.

The chain employs TRBV2 and TRBJ2-5, with D tentatively TRBD1 (5 bases). This CDR3 contains 14 residues. The V end was cut by 8 bases, the J end by 3 bases, with 16 bases between. The germline V gene encodes CDR1 SNHLY and CDR2 FYNNEI. CDR3 amino acids: CASSPRRVKETQYF. CDR3 nucleotide sequence: TGTGCCAGCTCCCCCCGCAGGGTGAAAGAGACCCAGTACTTC. Complete variable domain (other parts from reference TRBV2 and TRBJ2-5): EPEVTQTPSHQVTQMGQEVILRCVPISNHLYFYWYRQILGQKVEFLVSFYNNEISEKSEIFDDQFSVERPDGSNFTLKIRSTKLEDSAMYFCASSPRRVKETQYFGPGTRLLVL.

The chain combines TRBV4-3 with TRBJ2-7, with a possible D match to TRBD1 (5 bases). In germline, CDR1 is LGHNA, CDR2 YSLEER. The CDR3 runs 16 residues. With 1 base removed from V and 0 bases from J, the gap between germline ends came to 13 bases. The chain's CDR3 is CASSQVQGLSSYEQYF. DNA of the CDR3: TGCGCCAGCAGCCAAGTTCAGGGCTTAAGCTCCTACGAGCAGTACTTC.

This clonotype appeared a few times. The rearrangement joins TRBV6-5 to TRBJ2-1, with D unresolved. V lost 2 bases and J 3 bases, leaving 8 bases between the germline ends. This CDR3 region has 14 residues. Germline assignment: CDR1 MNHEY and CDR2 SVGAGI. The CDR3 protein is CASSYVQVYNEQFF. Written as DNA, the CDR3 is TGTGCCAGCAGTTACGTCCAGGTCTACAATGAGCAGTTCTTC.

The chain uses TRBV7-2 and TRBJ1-5; a possible D gene is TRBD1 (6 bases). Germline V gene data show CDR1 as SGHTA and CDR2 as FQGNSA. CDR3 length: 15 amino acids. Deletions cut 4 bases from V and 4 bases from J, with 14 bases between. This CDR3 is CASSSRRGANQPQHF. The CDR3 nucleotides read TGTGCCAGCAGCTCGAGGAGGGGGGCGAATCAGCCCCAGCATTTT.

The CDR3 sequence is CASSLGRLAGVSTDTQYF. For the CDR3, the DNA is TGTGCCAGCAGCTTAGGTCGACTAGCGGGGGTTAGCACAGATACGCAGTATTTT. V gene TRBV11-2 combines with J gene TRBJ2-3; 12 bases map to TRBD2. The CDR3 is made up of 18 amino acids. The V segment lost 1 base and the J segment 0 bases; nucleotides outside the gene matches: 5. CDR1 SGHAT and CDR2 FQNNGV come from the germline V gene.

In this sample, this clonotype turned up a few times. This CDR3 reads CASSLPDRGWGDEQFF. CDR3 coding DNA: TGTGCCAGCAGCTTACCAGACAGGGGCTGGGGCGATGAGCAGTTCTTC. The rearrangement links TRBV11-3 to TRBJ2-1, with 8 bases identical to TRBD1. The germline V gene encodes CDR1 SGHNT and CDR2 YENEEA. CDR3 length: 16 residues. V was pared by 2 bases and J by 8 bases, with 11 bases of the junction left unmatched.

This clonotype was picked up a small number of times. The V gene is TRBV5-1, the J gene TRBJ1-1; perhaps TRBD1 as D (6 bases). The germline V gene encodes CDR1 SGHRS and CDR2 YFSETQ. The germline V and J ends were trimmed by 0 bases and 6 bases, with 12 bases remaining between them. The CDR3 consists of 14 residues. The CDR3 reads CASSLVDSLSEAFF. In DNA form, the CDR3 reads TGCGCCAGCAGCTTGGTGGACAGTCTTTCTGAAGCTTTCTTT.

V is TRBV19 and J is TRBJ2-7; D perhaps matches TRBD2 (6 bases). CDR1 and CDR2 (germline): LNHDA, SQIVND (reference sequence). The V end was cut by 8 bases, the J end by 3 bases, with 17 bases between. This CDR3 has 14 residues. Here the CDR3 reads CASRDRESYYEQYF. Here the CDR3 DNA reads TGTGCCAGTCGAGATCGGGAGTCCTACTACGAGCAGTACTTC.

The rearrangement joins TRBV5-4 to TRBJ2-1, with 11 bases identical to TRBD1. The CDR3 has 17 amino acids. Unmatched junction bases numbered 13, after V lost 6 bases and J lost 5 bases. CDR1 and CDR2 (germline): SGHNT, YYREEE (reference sequence). The CDR3 spells CASNHRDRGGPHNEQFF. The CDR3 nucleotides read TGTGCCAGCAATCACCGGGACAGGGGGGGCCCACACAATGAGCAGTTCTTC.

V gene TRBV6-5 combines with J gene TRBJ2-7; 8 bases are shared with TRBD2. The CDR3 loop spans 14 amino acids. Germline CDR1 is MNHEY and CDR2 is SVGAGI. The V and J ends lost 8 bases and 5 bases, in that order; junction bases with no gene match: 11. The DNA of the CDR3 is TGTGCCAGCGGCCTCCAACGGGAGGGAAACGAGCAGTACTTC. Amino acid sequence: CASGLQREGNEQYF.

In this sample, this clonotype turned up many times. The chain combines TRBV12-3 or TRBV12-4 with TRBJ2-1; 13 positions match TRBD2. The CDR3 has 14 amino acids. With V trimmed by 8 bases and J by 7 bases, 5 bases remained unmatched. The CDR3 loop reads CASVLTSGGNEQFF. The CDR3 DNA sequence: TGTGCCAGCGTCCTGACTAGCGGGGGGAATGAGCAGTTCTTC.

This clonotype was observed a handful of times. V gene TRBV18 combines with J gene TRBJ2-3, with TRBD2 matching 7 bases. Germline CDR1 KGHSH, CDR2 LQKENI. The CDR3 is 16 amino acids. V was clipped by 0 bases and J by 2 bases; unmatched bases: 5. CDR3 nucleotides: TGTGCCAGCTCACCACCGCTGGGACTACTCACAGATACGCAGTATTTT. This gives the protein CASSPPLGLLTDTQYF.

This clonotype was observed a handful of times. This chain joins TRBV29-1 and TRBJ1-1; D may be TRBD1 (5 bases). CDR1 SQVTM and CDR2 ANQGSEA come from the germline V gene. CDR3 length equals 14 residues. The V gene lost 2 bases and the J gene lost 2 bases, with 12 bases spanning the gap. The CDR3 sequence is CSVELGRGNTEAFF. As DNA, the CDR3 is TGCAGCGTTGAATTGGGGCGGGGAAACACTGAAGCTTTCTTT.

This clonotype occurred a few times. The chain is built from TRBV11-2 and TRBJ2-1; no clear D gene. V lost 3 bases and J 7 bases, leaving 16 bases between the germline ends. The V gene's germline CDR1 is SGHAT and CDR2 FQNNGV. This CDR3 comprises 15 residues. CDR3 amino acids: CASSFHTLSRNEQFF. CDR3 DNA sequence: TGTGCCAGCAGCTTTCACACCCTCTCACGAAATGAGCAGTTCTTC. Full variable domain (remainder filled in from reference TRBV11-2 and TRBJ2-1): EAGVAQSPRYKIIEKRQSVAFWCNPISGHATLYWYQQILGQGPKLLIQFQNNGVVDDSQLPKDRFSAERLKGVDSTLKIQPAKLEDSAVYLCASSFHTLSRNEQFFGPGTRLTVL.